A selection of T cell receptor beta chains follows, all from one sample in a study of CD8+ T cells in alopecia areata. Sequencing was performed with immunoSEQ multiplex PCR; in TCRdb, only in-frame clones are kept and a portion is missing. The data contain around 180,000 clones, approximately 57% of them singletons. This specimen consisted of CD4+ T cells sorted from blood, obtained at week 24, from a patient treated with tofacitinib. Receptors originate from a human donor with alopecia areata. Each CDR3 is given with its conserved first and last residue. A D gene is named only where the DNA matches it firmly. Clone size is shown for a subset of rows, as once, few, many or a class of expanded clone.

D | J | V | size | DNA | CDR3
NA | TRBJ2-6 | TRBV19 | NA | TGTGCCAGTAGCCACGGACAGAGGCCGGCCAACGTCCTGACTTTC | CASSHGQRPANVLTF
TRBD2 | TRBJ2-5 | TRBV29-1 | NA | TGCAGCGCTCTCGGGGGGGGTGAGACCCAGTACTTC | CSALGGGETQYF
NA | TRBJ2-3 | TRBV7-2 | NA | TGTGCCAGCAGGGGTAGGACAATCACAGATACGCAGTATTTT | CASRGRTITDTQYF
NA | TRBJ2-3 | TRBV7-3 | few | TGTGCCAGCAGCTCGTCACTAGCAGGGTTAGATACGCAGTATTTT | CASSSSLAGLDTQYF
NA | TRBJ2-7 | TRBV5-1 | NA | TGCGCCAGCCAACACGGTCAGGGCCCCCACGAGCAGTACTTC | CASQHGQGPHEQYF
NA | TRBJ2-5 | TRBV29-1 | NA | TGCAGCGTTTCTGAAAGCCAAGAGACCCAGTACTTC | CSVSESQETQYF
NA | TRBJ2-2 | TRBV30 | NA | TGTGCCTGGAGTGTACCGGGGGACATTTACACCGGGGAGCTGTTTTTT | CAWSVPGDIYTGELFF
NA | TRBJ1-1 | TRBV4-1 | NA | TGCGCCAGCAGCCTCCAGCCGGGAAACACTGAAGCTTTCTTT | CASSLQPGNTEAFF
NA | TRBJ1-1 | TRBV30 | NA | TGTGCCTGGAGAAAACAGGACTCTTCCACTGAAGCTTTCTTT | CAWRKQDSSTEAFF
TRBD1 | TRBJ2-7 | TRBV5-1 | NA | TGCGCCAGCAGCTTGGCACCGACAGGGGCCTCCTCCTACGAGCAGTACTTC | CASSLAPTGASSYEQYF
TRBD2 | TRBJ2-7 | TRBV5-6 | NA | TGTGCCAGCAGCTTGCGTAGACTAGCGGGCTCCTACGAGCAGTACTTC | CASSLRRLAGSYEQYF
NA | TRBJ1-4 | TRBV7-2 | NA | TGTGCCAGCAGCTTTACAGGCGGTGAAAAACTGTTTTTT | CASSFTGGEKLFF
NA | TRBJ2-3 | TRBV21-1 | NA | TGTGCCAGCAGCATCTTCGGTACGCAGTATTTT | CASSIFGTQYF
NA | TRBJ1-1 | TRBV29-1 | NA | TGCAGCGTATACAGGGTATTGAGCACTGAAGCTTTCTTT | CSVYRVLSTEAFF
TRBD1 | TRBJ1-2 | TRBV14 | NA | TGTGCCAGCAGCCGAATGGGACAGGGGGACTATGGCTACACCTTC | CASSRMGQGDYGYTF
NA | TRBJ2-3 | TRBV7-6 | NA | TGTGCCAGCAGCTTAATAGTCAGGGAGTGGGATACGCAGTATTTT | CASSLIVREWDTQYF
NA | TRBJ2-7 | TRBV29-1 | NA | TGCAGCGTTGGAGGGGGGGACGAGCAGTACTTC | CSVGGGDEQYF
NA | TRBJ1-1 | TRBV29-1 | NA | TGCAGCGTTGAAACCGGGAGAGGGTTCACTGAAGCTTTCTTT | CSVETGRGFTEAFF
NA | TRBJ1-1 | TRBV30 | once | TGTGCCTGGAGTGTACCTCTGCGAGTTGCAGCTTTCTTT | CAWSVPLRVAAFF
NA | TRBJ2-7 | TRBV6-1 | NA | TGTGCCAGCAGTGAAGGTGCAGGGGCCTACGAGCAGTACTTC | CASSEGAGAYEQYF
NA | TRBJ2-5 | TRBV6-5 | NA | TGTGCCAGCAGCGGTTGGGGGAGTAAAGAGACCCAGTACTTC | CASSGWGSKETQYF
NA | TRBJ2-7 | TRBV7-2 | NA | TGTGCCAGCAGCCCTCAGACGGGGAGAGGCGAGCAGTACTTC | CASSPQTGRGEQYF
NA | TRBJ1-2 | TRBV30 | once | TGTGCCTGGAGTGTACCAGGAATCTATGGCTACACCTTC | CAWSVPGIYGYTF
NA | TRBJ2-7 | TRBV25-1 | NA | TGTGCCACCAGTCGGGACGGGAGTTCCTACGAGCAGTACTTC | CATSRDGSSYEQYF
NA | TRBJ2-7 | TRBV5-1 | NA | TGCGCCAGCAGCCACGGGCTACTCTCCTACGAGCAGTACTTC | CASSHGLLSYEQYF
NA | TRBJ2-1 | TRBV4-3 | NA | TGCGCCAGCAGCCCGACTAGTCCTACCTACAATGAGCAGTTCTTC | CASSPTSPTYNEQFF
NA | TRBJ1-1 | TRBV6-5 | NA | TGTGCCAGCAGTCCCTCCGCGAGGACTGAAGCTTTCTTT | CASSPSARTEAFF
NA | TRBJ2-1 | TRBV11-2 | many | TGTGCCAGCAGCCCCCGGGGCAGGGGACCCAATGAGCAGTTCTTC | CASSPRGRGPNEQFF
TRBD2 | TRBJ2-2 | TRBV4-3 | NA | TGCGCCAGCAGCCACCAGCGGGGTCAGAACACCGGGGAGCTGTTTTTT | CASSHQRGQNTGELFF
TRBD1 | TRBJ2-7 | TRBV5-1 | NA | TGCGCCAGCAGCACAGACAGGGGGTCAGGCGAGCAGTACTTC | CASSTDRGSGEQYF
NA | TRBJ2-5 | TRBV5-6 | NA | TGTGCCAGCAGCTTGGTACTAGTCCAAGAGACCCAGTACTTC | CASSLVLVQETQYF
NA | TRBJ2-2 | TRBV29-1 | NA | TGCAGCGCCGGGACTTTGAACACCGGGGAGCTGTTTTTT | CSAGTLNTGELFF
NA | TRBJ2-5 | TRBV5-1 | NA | TGCGCCAGCAGCTTGGCCGGAGGACTACTCGAGACCCAGTACTTC | CASSLAGGLLETQYF
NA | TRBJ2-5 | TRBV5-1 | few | TGCGCCAGCAGCTTGGACAGTAAGCAAGAGACCCAGTACTTC | CASSLDSKQETQYF
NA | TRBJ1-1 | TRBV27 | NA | TGTGCCAGCAGTCTCGGGGTCTCCGCGGGGACTGAAGCTTTCTTT | CASSLGVSAGTEAFF
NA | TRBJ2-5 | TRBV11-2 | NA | TGTGCCAGCAGCTGGGGACGAACCACTAATGAGGAGACCCAGTACTTC | CASSWGRTTNEETQYF
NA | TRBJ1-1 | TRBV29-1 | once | TGCAGCGTTGAACTCCAACAGGGAGCTTTCTTT | CSVELQQGAFF
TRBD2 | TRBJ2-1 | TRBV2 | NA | TGTGCCAGCAAACTAGCGGGGGGGCTACGTAATGAGCAGTTCTTC | CASKLAGGLRNEQFF
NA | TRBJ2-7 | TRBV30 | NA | TGTGCCTGGAGTGTACGGCAAAACGAGCAGTACTTC | CAWSVRQNEQYF
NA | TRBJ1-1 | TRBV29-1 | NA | TGCAGCGTTGAGTTCTCGGCGGACACGGGAGCTTTCTTT | CSVEFSADTGAFF
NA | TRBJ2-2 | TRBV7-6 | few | TGTGCCAGCAGCGCACGACCTTACTACACCGGGGAGCTGTTTTTT | CASSARPYYTGELFF
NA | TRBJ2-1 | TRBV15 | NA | TGTGCCACCAGCAGAGATGGAGGGGGTCAGTACAATGAGCAGTTCTTC | CATSRDGGGQYNEQFF
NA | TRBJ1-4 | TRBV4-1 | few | TGCGCCAGCAGTCGCGGGGGTGTTTTTGAAAAACTGTTTTTT | CASSRGGVFEKLFF
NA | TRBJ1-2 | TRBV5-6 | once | TGTGCCAGCAGCGGAAGCGTCGTTGGGAGTCACTATGGCTACACCTTC | CASSGSVVGSHYGYTF
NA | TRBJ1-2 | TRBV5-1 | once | TGCGCCAGCAGCCAGGACAGCTTCTATGGCTACACCTTC | CASSQDSFYGYTF
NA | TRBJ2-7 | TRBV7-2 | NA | TGTGCCAGCAGCGCAGGTCCGGGACACGTATCCTACGAGCAGTACTTC | CASSAGPGHVSYEQYF
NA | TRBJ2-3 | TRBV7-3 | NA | TGTGCCAGCAGCCCCCAGTCTAGCACAGATACGCAGTATTTT | CASSPQSSTDTQYF
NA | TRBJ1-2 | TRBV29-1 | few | TGCAGCGCTGGGGACTATGGCTACACCTTC | CSAGDYGYTF
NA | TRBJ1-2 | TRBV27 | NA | TGTGCCAGCAGAAGGCCGGACAGCCTTAGCGGCTACACCTTC | CASRRPDSLSGYTF
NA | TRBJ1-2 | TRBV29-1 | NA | TGCAGCGTTGATTCGAGCCAGGGGACAAGCTATGGCTACACCTTC | CSVDSSQGTSYGYTF
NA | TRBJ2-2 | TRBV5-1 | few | TGCGCCAGCAGCACGAACACCGGGGAGCTGTTTTTT | CASSTNTGELFF
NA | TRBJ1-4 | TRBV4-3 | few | TGCGCCAGCAGCAGGGGAAGCCGACTGTTTTTT | CASSRGSRLFF
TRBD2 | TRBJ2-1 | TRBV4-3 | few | TGCGCCAGCAGCCAAATCTCGGGGGGGGGCTCCTACAATGAGCAGTTCTTC | CASSQISGGGSYNEQFF
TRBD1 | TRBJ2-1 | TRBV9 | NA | TGTGCCAGCTCCAAGGGGACAGGGACTGGGAATGAGCAGTTCTTC | CASSKGTGTGNEQFF
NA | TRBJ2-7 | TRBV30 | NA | TGTGCGTCATTGACAGTCTCCTACGAGCAGTACTTC | CASLTVSYEQYF